Included here is one TCR beta chain sequence, with context. Generated by immunoSEQ multiplex PCR, the TCRdb table keeps only in-frame clones and is missing some. The sample carries a few million clones, approximately 92% recorded once. It was CD45RO-negative cells, positively selected for CCR7, that made up naive CD8 cells, with terminally differentiated effector memory CD45RA+ cells excluded. Each donor was a Caucasian adult residing in Nashville, Tennessee. These data originate in a study of shared clonotypes between healthy human individuals. Germline V gives CDR1 SGHTA, CDR2 FQGNSA. V lost 2 bases to trimming and J lost 5 bases, with 15 bases between them. The CDR3 spans 15 residues.

This sequence joins TRBV7-2 and TRBJ2-5, with D perhaps TRBD2 (6 bases). Sequencing input: naive CD8+ T cells from PBMCs. This receptor was taken from a man between 18 and 35 years old in good health. Some clones in this sample may be carry-over from other donors' samples. The CDR3 here is CASSLTGLRSETQYF. CDR3 coding DNA: TGTGCCAGCAGCTTAACGGGACTCAGATCGGAGACCCAGTACTTC.